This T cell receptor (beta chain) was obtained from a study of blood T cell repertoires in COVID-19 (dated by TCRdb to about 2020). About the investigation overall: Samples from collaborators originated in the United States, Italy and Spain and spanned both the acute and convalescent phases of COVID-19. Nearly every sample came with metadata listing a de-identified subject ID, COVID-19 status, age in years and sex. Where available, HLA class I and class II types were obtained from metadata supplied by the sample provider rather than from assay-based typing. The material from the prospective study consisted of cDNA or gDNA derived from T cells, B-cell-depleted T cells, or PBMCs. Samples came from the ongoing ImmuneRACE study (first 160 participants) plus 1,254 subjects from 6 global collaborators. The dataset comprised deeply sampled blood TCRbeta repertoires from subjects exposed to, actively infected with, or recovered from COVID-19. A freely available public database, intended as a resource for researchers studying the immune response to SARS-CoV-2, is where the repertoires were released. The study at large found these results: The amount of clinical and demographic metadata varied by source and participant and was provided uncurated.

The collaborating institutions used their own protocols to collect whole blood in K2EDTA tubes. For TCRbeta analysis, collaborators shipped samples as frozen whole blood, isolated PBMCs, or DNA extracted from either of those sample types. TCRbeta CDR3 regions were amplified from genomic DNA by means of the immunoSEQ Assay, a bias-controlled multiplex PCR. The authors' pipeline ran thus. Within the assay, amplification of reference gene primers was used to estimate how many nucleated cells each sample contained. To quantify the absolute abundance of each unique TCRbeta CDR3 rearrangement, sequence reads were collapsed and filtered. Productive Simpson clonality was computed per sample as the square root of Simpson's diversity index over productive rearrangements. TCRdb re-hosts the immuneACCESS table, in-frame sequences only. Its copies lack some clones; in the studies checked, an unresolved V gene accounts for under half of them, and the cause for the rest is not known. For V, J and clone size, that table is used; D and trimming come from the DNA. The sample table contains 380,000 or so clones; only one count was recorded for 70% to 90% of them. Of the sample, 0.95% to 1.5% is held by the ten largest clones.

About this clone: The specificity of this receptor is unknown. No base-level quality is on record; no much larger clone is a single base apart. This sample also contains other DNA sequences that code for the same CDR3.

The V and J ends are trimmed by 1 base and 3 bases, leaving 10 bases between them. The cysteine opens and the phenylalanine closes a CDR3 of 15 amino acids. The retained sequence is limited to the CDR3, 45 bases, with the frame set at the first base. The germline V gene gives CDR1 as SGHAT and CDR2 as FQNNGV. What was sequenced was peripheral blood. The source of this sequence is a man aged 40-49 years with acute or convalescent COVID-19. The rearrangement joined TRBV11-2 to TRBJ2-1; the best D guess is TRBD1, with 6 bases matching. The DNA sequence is TGTGCCAGCAGCTTAGGGGCAGGGGTCTACAATGAGCAGTTCTTC. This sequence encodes CASSLGAGVYNEQFF.